The 3 T cell receptor beta chains reported below all come from one sample, sequenced in a study of graft-versus-host responses after intestinal transplantation. TCRdb's table, derived via immunoSEQ multiplex PCR, lists solely in-frame clones and lacks some. The sample records more than 65,000 clones, more than 85% being singletons. These receptors are not linked to any known antigen. The sequences come from unstimulated CD8+ T cells sorted from spleen or lymph node cells, collected before transplant. The source is a human donor who was the organ donor for an intestinal transplant.

The rearrangement links TRBV5-4 to TRBJ1-1; the D is unclear. The ends were cut back, 1 base at V and 0 bases at J, with 10 bases in the middle. Germline V gives CDR1 SGHNT, CDR2 YYREEE (reference sequence). This CDR3 has 15 residues. The CDR3 bases are TGTGCCAGCAGCTTGCTCAGAGGGCTGAACACTGAAGCTTTCTTT. It codes for CASSLLRGLNTEAFF.

This clone has just one count. The CDR3 is CASSGFPAGGLSYNEQFF. The CDR3 region has the DNA TGTGCCAGCAGCGGGTTCCCAGCGGGGGGGCTCTCCTACAATGAGCAGTTCTTC. The J gene is TRBJ2-1, the V gene TRBV7-9, with 10 bases lining up with TRBD2. The junction had 10 bases not matched to a gene; V was cut back by 5 bases and J by 0 bases. The length of the CDR3 is 18 residues. Germline-derived CDR1 and CDR2 are SEHNR and FQNEAQ (reference sequence).

The chain carries TRBV7-9 and TRBJ2-7; D possibly uses TRBD1 or TRBD2 (5 bases each). Germline assignment: CDR1 SEHNR and CDR2 FQNEAQ (reference sequence). Trimming cost V 5 bases and J 1 base, with 12 bases left between them. The CDR3 spans 14 residues. For the CDR3, the DNA is TGTGCCAGCAGCCCCGGGACGTTTTCCTACGAGCAGTACTTC. Protein: CASSPGTFSYEQYF.